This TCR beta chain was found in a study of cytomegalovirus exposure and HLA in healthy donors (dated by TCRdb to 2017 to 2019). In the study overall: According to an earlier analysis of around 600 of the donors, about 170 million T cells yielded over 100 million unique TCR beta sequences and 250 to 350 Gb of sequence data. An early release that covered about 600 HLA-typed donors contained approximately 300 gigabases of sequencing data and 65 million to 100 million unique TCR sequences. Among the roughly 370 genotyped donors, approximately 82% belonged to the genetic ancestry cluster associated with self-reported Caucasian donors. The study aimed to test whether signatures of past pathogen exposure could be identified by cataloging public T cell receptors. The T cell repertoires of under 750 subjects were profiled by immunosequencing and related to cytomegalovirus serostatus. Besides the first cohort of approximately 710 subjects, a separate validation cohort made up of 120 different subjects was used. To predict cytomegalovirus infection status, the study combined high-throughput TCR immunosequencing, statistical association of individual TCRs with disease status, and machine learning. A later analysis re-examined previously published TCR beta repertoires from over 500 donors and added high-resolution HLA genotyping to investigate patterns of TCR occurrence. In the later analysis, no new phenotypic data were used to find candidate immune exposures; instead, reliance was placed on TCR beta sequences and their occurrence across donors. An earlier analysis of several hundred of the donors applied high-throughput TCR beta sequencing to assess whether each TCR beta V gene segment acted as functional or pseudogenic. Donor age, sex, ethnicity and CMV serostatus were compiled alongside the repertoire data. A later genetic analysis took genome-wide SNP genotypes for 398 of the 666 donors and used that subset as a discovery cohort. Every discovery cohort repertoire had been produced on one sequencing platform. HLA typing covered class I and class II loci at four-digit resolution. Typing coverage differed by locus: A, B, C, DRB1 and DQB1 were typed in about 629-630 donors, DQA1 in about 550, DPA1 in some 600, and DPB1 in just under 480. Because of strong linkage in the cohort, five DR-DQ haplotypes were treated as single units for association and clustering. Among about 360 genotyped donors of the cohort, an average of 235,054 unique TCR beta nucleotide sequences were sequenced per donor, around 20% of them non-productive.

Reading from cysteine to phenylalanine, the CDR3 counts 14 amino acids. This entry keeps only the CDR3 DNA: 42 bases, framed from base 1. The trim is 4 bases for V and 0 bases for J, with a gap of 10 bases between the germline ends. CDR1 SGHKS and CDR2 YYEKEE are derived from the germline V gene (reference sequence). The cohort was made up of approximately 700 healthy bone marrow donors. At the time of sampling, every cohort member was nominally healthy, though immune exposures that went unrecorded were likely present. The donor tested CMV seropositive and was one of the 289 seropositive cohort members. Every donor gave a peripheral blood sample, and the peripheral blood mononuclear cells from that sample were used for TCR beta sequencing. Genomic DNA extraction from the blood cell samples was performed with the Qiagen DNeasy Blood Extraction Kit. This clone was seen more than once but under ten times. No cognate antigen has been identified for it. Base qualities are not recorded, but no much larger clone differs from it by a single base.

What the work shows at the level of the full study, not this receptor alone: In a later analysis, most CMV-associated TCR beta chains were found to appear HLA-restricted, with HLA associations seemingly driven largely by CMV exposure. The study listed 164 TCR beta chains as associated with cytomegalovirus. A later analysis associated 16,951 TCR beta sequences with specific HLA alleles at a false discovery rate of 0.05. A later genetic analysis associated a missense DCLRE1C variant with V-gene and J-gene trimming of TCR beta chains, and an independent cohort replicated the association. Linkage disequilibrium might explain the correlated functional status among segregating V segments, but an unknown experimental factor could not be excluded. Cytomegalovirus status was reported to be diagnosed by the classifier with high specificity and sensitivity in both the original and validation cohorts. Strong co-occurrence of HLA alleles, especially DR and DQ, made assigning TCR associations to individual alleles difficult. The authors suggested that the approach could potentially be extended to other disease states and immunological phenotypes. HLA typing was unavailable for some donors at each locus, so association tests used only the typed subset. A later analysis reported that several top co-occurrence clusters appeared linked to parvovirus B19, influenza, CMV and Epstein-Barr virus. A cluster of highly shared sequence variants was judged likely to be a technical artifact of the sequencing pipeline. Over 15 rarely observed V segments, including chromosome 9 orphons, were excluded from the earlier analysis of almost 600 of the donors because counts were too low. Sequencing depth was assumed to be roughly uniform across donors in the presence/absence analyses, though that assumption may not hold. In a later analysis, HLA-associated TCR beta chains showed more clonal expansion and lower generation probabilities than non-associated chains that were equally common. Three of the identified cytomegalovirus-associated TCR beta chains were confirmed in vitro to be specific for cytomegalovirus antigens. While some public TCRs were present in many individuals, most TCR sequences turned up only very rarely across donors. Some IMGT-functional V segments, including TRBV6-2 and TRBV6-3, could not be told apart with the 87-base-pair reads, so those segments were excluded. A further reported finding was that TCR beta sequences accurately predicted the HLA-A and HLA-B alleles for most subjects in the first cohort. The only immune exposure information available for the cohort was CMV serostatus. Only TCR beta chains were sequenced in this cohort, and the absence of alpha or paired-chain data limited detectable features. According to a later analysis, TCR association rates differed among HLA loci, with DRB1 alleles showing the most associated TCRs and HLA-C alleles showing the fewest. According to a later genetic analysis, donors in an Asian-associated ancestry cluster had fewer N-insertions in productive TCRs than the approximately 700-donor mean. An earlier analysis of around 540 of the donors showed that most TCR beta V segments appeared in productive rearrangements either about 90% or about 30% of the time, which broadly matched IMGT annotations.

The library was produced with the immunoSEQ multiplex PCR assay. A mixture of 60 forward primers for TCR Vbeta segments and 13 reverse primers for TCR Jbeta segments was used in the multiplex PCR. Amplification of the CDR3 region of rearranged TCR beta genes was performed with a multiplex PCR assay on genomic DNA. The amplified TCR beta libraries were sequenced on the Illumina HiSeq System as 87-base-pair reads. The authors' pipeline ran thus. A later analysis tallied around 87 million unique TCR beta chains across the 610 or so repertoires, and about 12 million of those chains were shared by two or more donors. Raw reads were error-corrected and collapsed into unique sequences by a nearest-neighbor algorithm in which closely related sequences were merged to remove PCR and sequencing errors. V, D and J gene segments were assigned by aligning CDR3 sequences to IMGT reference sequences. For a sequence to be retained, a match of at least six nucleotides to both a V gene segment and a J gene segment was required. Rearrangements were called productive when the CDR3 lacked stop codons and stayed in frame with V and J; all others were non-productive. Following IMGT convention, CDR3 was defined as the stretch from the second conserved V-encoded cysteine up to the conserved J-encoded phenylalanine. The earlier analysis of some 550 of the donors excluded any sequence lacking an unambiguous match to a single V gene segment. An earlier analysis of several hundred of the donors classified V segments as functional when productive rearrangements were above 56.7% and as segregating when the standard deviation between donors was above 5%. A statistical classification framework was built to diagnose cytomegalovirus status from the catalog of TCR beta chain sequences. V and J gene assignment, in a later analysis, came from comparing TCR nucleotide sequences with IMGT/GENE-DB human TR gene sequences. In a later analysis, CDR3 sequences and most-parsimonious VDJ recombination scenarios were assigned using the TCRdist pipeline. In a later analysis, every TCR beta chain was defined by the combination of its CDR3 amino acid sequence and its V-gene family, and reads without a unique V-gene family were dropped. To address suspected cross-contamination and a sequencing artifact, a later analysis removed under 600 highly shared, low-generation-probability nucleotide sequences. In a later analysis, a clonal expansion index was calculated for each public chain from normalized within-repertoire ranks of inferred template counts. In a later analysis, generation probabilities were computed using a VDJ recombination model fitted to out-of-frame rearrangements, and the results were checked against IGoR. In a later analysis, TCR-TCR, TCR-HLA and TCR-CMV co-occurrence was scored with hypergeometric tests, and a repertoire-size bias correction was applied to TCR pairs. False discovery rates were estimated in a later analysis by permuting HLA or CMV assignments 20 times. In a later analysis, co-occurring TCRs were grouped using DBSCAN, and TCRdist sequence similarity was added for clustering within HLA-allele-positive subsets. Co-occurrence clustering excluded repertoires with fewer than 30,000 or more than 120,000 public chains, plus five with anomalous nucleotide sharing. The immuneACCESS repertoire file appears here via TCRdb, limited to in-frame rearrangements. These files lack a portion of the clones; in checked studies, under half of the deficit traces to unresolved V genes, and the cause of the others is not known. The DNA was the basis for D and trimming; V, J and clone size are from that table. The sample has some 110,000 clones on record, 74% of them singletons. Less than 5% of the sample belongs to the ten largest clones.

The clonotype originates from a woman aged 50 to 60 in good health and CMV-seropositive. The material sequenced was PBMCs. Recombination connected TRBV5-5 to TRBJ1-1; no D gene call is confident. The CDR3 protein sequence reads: CASSDTQLNTEAFF. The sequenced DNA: TGTGCCAGCAGCGACACACAGTTGAACACTGAAGCTTTCTTT.